A single sample is the source of the 13 T cell receptor beta chains below, sequenced in a study of T cells in Graves' hyperthyroidism and ophthalmopathy. The TCR beta CDR3 regions underwent amplification using RNA transcripts as the source. TCR CDR3 regions were first amplified by RT-PCR with HTBI primers. TCRdb reprocessed the multiplex PCR reads via MiXCR and lists one record per CDR3 protein. The data show more than 550,000 distinct CDR3 sequences, approximately 15% seen once. The sequencing sample was made of blood. The source of these receptors is a man between 50 and 59 years old with Graves' hyperthyroidism.

This clonotype was counted many times. The V and J genes are TRBV28 and TRBJ2-7, with 7 bases aligning to TRBD2. CDR3 length: 13 residues. Per the germline V gene, CDR1 is MDHEN and CDR2 is SYDVKM. V lost 4 bases, J lost 5 bases, and 5 bases stayed unmatched. The CDR3 loop reads CASSSGGSHEQYF. In DNA form, the CDR3 reads TGTGCCAGCAGTTCGGGCGGGAGCCACGAGCAGTACTTC.

A note on this clonotype: A read error is possible here, since a much larger clone lies one base away. The chain uses TRBV18 and TRBJ2-1, with 10 bases aligning to TRBD2. In germline, CDR1 is KGHSH, CDR2 LQKENI. J lost 4 bases, V lost 6 bases, and 21 bases had no gene match. The CDR3 loop spans 20 amino acids. The CDR3 nucleotides read TGTGCCAGCTCCCCTAACCTAGCGGGAGTGAGGAAGGTTGAATACAATGAGCAGTTCTTC. It encodes CASSPNLAGVRKVEYNEQFF.

At least ten counts were recorded for this clonotype. The rearrangement links TRBV3-1 to TRBJ1-5, with D uncertain. Trimming stripped 2 bases from V and 7 bases from J, with 9 bases between. The CDR3 consists of 13 residues. The V gene's germline CDR1 is LGHDT and CDR2 YNNKEL (reference sequence). The CDR3 DNA reads TGTGCCAGCAGCCAATCGAGGGAACAGCCCCAGCATTTT. This encodes CASSQSREQPQHF.

The V gene is TRBV7-6, the J gene TRBJ2-7; TRBD1 or TRBD2 may be the D gene (5 bases each). V lost 7 bases and J 6 bases, leaving 22 bases between the germline ends. Germline V CDR1 and CDR2: SGHVS, FNYEAQ. The CDR3 sequence is 15 residues long. The CDR3 coding sequence is TGTGCCAGCACCCAACACCGGGACGACTTCTCCGAGCAGTACTTC. The encoded protein is CASTQHRDDFSEQYF. Full variable domain (rest looked up from reference TRBV7-6 and TRBJ2-7): GAGVSQSPRYKVTKRGQDVALRCDPISGHVSLYWYRQALGQGPEFLTYFNYEAQQDKSGLPNDRFSAERPEGSISTLTIQRTEQRDSAMYRCASTQHRDDFSEQYFGPGTRLTVT.

The rearrangement uses TRBV3-1 and TRBJ2-7, with D possibly called TRBD1 or TRBD2 (6 bases each). In germline, CDR1 is LGHDT, CDR2 YNNKEL (reference sequence). V gave up 2 bases and J gave up 7 bases, with 21 bases separating them. CDR3 size: 16 residues. This CDR3 is CASSQFIEGGRGEQYF. CDR3 bases: TGTGCCAGCAGCCAATTTATCGAGGGGGGTAGAGGGGAGCAGTACTTC.

This clonotype was recorded at least ten times. The rearrangement joins TRBV6-1 to TRBJ2-7; D is unclear. Germline V CDR1 and CDR2: MNHNS, SASEGT. The CDR3 runs to 16 residues. The V end lost 5 bases, the J end lost 5 bases, and 22 bases lay between the germline ends. The CDR3 DNA sequence: TGTGCCAGCAGTAGATCCGGAACAACCTCCCCCAACGAGCAGTACTTC. Protein product: CASSRSGTTSPNEQYF.

This clonotype was seen many times. V gene TRBV27 combines with J gene TRBJ1-4; D unresolved. Trimming stripped 5 bases from V and 0 bases from J, with 16 bases between. Germline CDR1 reads MNHEY; CDR2 reads SMNVEV (reference sequence). The CDR3 consists of 17 residues. This CDR3 reads CASSPVRIPTTNEKLFF. CDR3 nucleotides: TGTGCCAGCAGTCCAGTTCGAATTCCCACAACTAATGAAAAACTGTTTTTT. Based on the CDR3 plus reference TRBV27 and TRBJ1-4, the full variable domain is EAQVTQNPRYLITVTGKKLTVTCSQNMNHEYMSWYRQDPGLGLRQIYYSMNVEVTDKGDVPEGYKVSRKEKRNFPLILESPSPNQTSLYFCASSPVRIPTTNEKLFFGSGTQLSVL.

This clonotype showed up many times. The chain uses TRBV28 and TRBJ1-2, with a possible D match to TRBD1 (5 bases). Trimming cost V 5 bases and J 5 bases, with 12 bases left between them. Germline CDR1 MDHEN, CDR2 SYDVKM. CDR3 size: 13 residues. The CDR3, as DNA: TGTGCCAGCAGTGCTTCGGGGGTGTATGGCTACACCTTC. Protein sequence: CASSASGVYGYTF.

This chain joins TRBV28 and TRBJ1-5, with D possibly matching TRBD1 (6 bases). V dropped 4 bases and J dropped 0 bases, with 10 bases sitting between them. CDR1 and CDR2 from the germline V gene are MDHEN and SYDVKM. There are 15 residues in the CDR3. CDR3 coding DNA: TGTGCCAGCAGTTCCCTAGGGGGTAGCAATCAGCCCCAGCATTTT. It is translated as CASSSLGGSNQPQHF.

This clonotype has ten or more counts. The V gene is TRBV6-1, the J gene TRBJ1-5; 9 bases fit TRBD1. Germline CDR1 MNHNS, CDR2 SASEGT. This CDR3 is built from 18 residues. The V and J ends lost 10 bases and 5 bases, in that order; junction bases with no gene match: 21. The chain's CDR3 is CAITDRDREPISHQPQHF. The CDR3 DNA sequence: TGTGCCATCACGGACCGGGACAGGGAACCTATTTCGCATCAGCCCCAGCATTTT.

The chain combines TRBV5-1 with TRBJ2-4, with D possibly being TRBD1 or TRBD2 (5 bases each). From germline, CDR1 is SGHRS and CDR2 YFSETQ. V was clipped by 4 bases and J by 4 bases, with 12 bases between them. This CDR3 comprises 14 residues. CDR3 amino acids: CASSPGTQKNIQYF. As DNA, the CDR3 is TGCGCCAGCAGCCCCGGGACCCAAAAAAACATTCAGTACTTC.

In the case of this clonotype: Given a much more abundant clone one base away, this may be a read error. The V and J genes are TRBV2 and TRBJ2-3; TRBD1 agrees at 7 bases. Germline V lookup: CDR1 SNHLY, CDR2 FYNNEI. This CDR3 is built from 17 residues. J was trimmed by 4 bases and V by 4 bases; bases with no gene match: 14. CDR3 protein: CASSGATGMFDADTQYF. The CDR3 DNA follows: TGTGCCAGCAGTGGGGCGACAGGGATGTTTGATGCAGATACGCAGTATTTT. Variable domain in full (rest from reference TRBV2 and TRBJ2-3): EPEVTQTPSHQVTQMGQEVILRCVPISNHLYFYWYRQILGQKVEFLVSFYNNEISEKSEIFDDQFSVERPDGSNFTLKIRSTKLEDSAMYFCASSGATGMFDADTQYFGPGTRLTVL.

This clonotype has a count of ten or more. This chain joins TRBV27 and TRBJ2-3, with D unresolved. Per the germline V gene, CDR1 is MNHEY and CDR2 is SMNVEV (reference sequence). The V and J ends lost 3 bases and 5 bases respectively, with 6 bases between them. CDR3 length: 12 residues. CDR3 amino acids: CASSFKGDTQYF. CDR3 bases: TGTGCCAGCAGTTTTAAAGGAGATACGCAGTATTTT.